Listed below are T cell receptor beta chains from one sample, sequenced in a study of cytomegalovirus exposure and HLA in healthy donors. Profiling relied on immunoSEQ multiplex PCR, and the TCRdb table lists in-frame clones only, not all of them. The repertoire holds approximately 150,000 clones, with 70% to 90% as singletons. The sample was PBMCs. The origin of the receptors is a woman in her 40s in good health and CMV-seronegative. Both conserved end residues are part of each CDR3. D genes are given only for firm matches. Size is omitted from some rows. Given values are once, few, many or a class for expanded clones.

.,.,TRBV7-2,TRBJ2-3,TGTGCCAGCAGCTTTTGGTCAGGCACAGATACGCAGTATTTT,CASSFWSGTDTQYF
.,few,TRBV5-4,TRBJ1-1,TGTGCCAGCAGCAGCGCTGTGGCGATGAACACTGAAGCTTTCTTT,CASSSAVAMNTEAFF
.,.,TRBV5-1,TRBJ1-2,TGCGCCAGCAGACCCACCCTGGGCAGAACCTATGGCTACACCTTC,CASRPTLGRTYGYTF
.,.,TRBV2,TRBJ1-4,TGTGCCAGCAGGAACCCCCGCGGAGCGATTAATGAAAAACTGTTTTTT,CASRNPRGAINEKLFF
TRBD1,.,TRBV11-3,TRBJ2-5,TGTGCCAGCAGCTTACAGGGACAGGGTTTAGAGACCCAGTACTTC,CASSLQGQGLETQYF
.,.,TRBV15,TRBJ1-4,TGTGCCACCAGTCGCCTCGGACTGGGAACAAATGAAAAACTGTTTTTT,CATSRLGLGTNEKLFF
.,.,TRBV5-6,TRBJ2-7,TGTGCCAGCAGCTTGACAGGGAACGAGCAGTACTTC,CASSLTGNEQYF
.,.,TRBV5-5,TRBJ1-1,TGTGCCAGCAGCCCCGCCCAGGGTTCTCAGGTGAGCACTGAAGCTTTCTTT,CASSPAQGSQVSTEAFF
.,.,TRBV4-1,TRBJ2-3,TGCGCCAGCAGCCAAGATGGTTCGCGCCCAGATACGCAGTATTTT,CASSQDGSRPDTQYF
.,.,TRBV5-1,TRBJ1-2,TGCGCCAGCAGCTTGGATGTCCGGAACTATGGCTACACCTTC,CASSLDVRNYGYTF
TRBD1,.,TRBV5-1,TRBJ2-7,TGCGCCAGCAGCCCGGACAGGAGCTCCTACGAGCAGTACTTC,CASSPDRSSYEQYF
TRBD1,.,TRBV27,TRBJ2-6,TGTGCCAGCAGTTTTTGGGACAGGGAAGAATCTGGGGCCAACGTCCTGACTTTC,CASSFWDREESGANVLTF
TRBD1,.,TRBV5-6,TRBJ2-7,TGTGCCAGCAGCTTGGAGGCAAGGACAGGGGAATCCTACGAGCAGTACTTC,CASSLEARTGESYEQYF
TRBD2,.,TRBV5-1,TRBJ2-7,TGCGCCAGCAGCATCGCCACTAGCGGGGCCTACGAGCAGTACTTC,CASSIATSGAYEQYF
TRBD2,.,TRBV4-2,TRBJ2-1,TGTGCCAGCAGCCAAGATCGGAGCGGGAGCTTCAATGAGCAGTTCTTC,CASSQDRSGSFNEQFF
TRBD2,.,TRBV5-6,TRBJ2-2,TGTGCCAGCAGCCCGCCGGGACTACACACCGGGGAGCTGTTTTTT,CASSPPGLHTGELFF
TRBD1,few,TRBV5-6,TRBJ2-7,TGTGCCAGCAGCGGGACAGGGGGCCTCTACGAGCAGTACTTC,CASSGTGGLYEQYF